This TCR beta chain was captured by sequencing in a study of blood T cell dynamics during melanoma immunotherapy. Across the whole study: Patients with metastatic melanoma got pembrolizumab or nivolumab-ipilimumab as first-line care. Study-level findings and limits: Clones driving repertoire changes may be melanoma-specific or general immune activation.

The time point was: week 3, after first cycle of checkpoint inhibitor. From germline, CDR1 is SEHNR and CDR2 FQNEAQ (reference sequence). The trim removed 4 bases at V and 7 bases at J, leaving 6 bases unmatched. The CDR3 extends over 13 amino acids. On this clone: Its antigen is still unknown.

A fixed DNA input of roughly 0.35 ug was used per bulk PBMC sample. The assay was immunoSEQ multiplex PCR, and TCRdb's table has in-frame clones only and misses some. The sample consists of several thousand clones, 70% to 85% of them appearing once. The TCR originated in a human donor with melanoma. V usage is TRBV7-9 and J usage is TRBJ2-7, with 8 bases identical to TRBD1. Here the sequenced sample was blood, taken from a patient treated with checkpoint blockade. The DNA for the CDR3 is TGTGCCAGCAGCTCCAGGGGGCCGGAAGAGCAGTACTTC. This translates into CASSSRGPEEQYF.